This record looks at one TCR beta chain sequence and its context. The data originate from a study of blood T cell repertoires in COVID-19. Study context: Spain, Italy and the United States supplied samples that represented acute and convalescent COVID-19. In each case, the material was cDNA or gDNA derived from T cells, B-cell-depleted T cells, or PBMCs.

Study processing details: From reference gene primer amplification, estimates of nucleated cell counts were derived. Sequenced by immunoSEQ multiplex PCR; TCRdb stores in-frame clones only, minus some. Clonal size and the V and J genes are those of that table, whereas D and trimming came from the DNA. The sample consists of 75,000 to 100,000 clones, roughly 80% of them appearing once. The receptor's source is a human donor in a cohort sampled during active COVID-19. The material sequenced was peripheral blood.

This chain's CDR3 is CASSQPPGQGEETEAFF. The CDR3 DNA sequence: TGTGCCAGCAGCCAACCCCCGGGACAGGGGGAAGAAACTGAAGCTTTCTTT. V and J are TRBV3-1 (or the pseudogene TRBV3-2) and TRBJ1-1, with TRBD1 matching 11 bases. This CDR3 has 17 amino acids. Germline lookup yields CDR1 LGHDT and CDR2 YNNKEL (reference sequence). Trimming took 2 bases from V and 5 from J; bases not matched to a gene: 10.